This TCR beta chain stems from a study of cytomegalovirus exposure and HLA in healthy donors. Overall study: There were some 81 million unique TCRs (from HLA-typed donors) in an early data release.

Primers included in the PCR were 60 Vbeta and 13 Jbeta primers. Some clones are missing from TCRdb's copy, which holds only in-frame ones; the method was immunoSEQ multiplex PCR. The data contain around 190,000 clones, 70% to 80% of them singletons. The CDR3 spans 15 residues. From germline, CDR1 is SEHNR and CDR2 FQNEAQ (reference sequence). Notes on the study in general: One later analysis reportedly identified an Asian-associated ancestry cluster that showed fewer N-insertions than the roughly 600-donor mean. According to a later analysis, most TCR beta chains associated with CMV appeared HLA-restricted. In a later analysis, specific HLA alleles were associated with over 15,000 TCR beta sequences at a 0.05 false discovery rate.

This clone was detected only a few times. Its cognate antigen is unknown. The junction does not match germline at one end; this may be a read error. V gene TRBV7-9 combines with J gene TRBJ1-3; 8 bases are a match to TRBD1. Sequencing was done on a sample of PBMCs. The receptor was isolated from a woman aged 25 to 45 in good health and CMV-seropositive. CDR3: CSSSTDRGFGNTIYF. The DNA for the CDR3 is TGTTCCAGCAGCACAGACAGGGGCTTTGGAAACACCATATATTTT.